This TCR beta chain was obtained from a study of control samples from healthy donors and cancer patients. Profiling relied on immunoSEQ multiplex PCR, and the TCRdb table lists in-frame clones only, not all of them. The table shows more than 100,000 clones, with roughly 90% occurring only once. With 6 bases clipped from V and 3 bases from J, the junction kept 11 bases outside the gene matches. The CDR3 runs 15 residues. CDR1 SQVTM and CDR2 ANQGSEA come from the germline V gene. The material sequenced was blood. J is TRBJ1-3 and V is TRBV29-1; TRBD1 aligns across 7 bases. The TCR was taken from a young man in good health. CDR3 protein: CSVTAPTGDGNTIYF. In DNA form, the CDR3 reads TGCAGCGTAACGGCCCCCACAGGGGATGGAAACACCATATATTTT.